The 21 T cell receptor beta chains below come from one sample, sequenced in a study of radiation and T cells in renal cell carcinoma (dated by TCRdb to 2018 to 2020). Libraries were constructed by the immunoSEQ multiplex PCR assay. TCRdb retrieved this table from immuneACCESS and kept in-frame rearrangements only. Not all clones are present; in checked studies, unresolved V genes account for under half, and no reason is known for the remainder. Recorded for this sample are around 140,000 clones; around four fifths of them occurred a single time. The ten top clones hold under 25% of the sample. The sample's time point label, in plain terms: baseline pretreatment blood. The sample's treatment or condition label is to be understood as: 15 Gy SBRT to primary tumor, nephrectomy 4 weeks later. Specimen: blood, collected from a patient whose treatment included radiotherapy and nephrectomy. These receptors originate from a woman in her fifties or sixties with renal cell carcinoma.

The rearrangement joins TRBV19 to TRBJ2-2; D remains ambiguous. Germline values: CDR1 LNHDA, CDR2 SQIVND (reference sequence). The CDR3 consists of 15 residues. V dropped 6 bases and J dropped 3 bases, with 14 bases sitting between them. DNA of the CDR3: TGTGCCAGTAGCAAGCGAACGGGTTACACCGGGGAGCTGTTTTTT. Its translation is CASSKRTGYTGELFF.

The chain combines TRBV10-3 with TRBJ1-2, with TRBD1 as a possible D gene (5 bases). Trimming removed 0 bases from V and 2 bases from J, with 16 bases in between. Germline lookup yields CDR1 ENHRY and CDR2 SYGVKD. This CDR3 has 17 residues. The CDR3 region has the DNA TGTGCCATCAGTGAGTCATCCGTTGGGACCCCCAACTATGGCTACACCTTC. This encodes CAISESSVGTPNYGYTF.

This chain uses TRBV10-2 with TRBJ2-7, with D maybe TRBD2 (6 bases). V was trimmed by 3 bases and J by 3 bases, leaving 21 bases between them. The CDR3 spans 17 residues. CDR1 is WSHSY and CDR2 is SAAADI in the germline V gene. The chain's CDR3 is CASSDQRAAGIFYEQYF. In nucleotides, the CDR3 is TGCGCCAGCAGTGATCAGAGAGCAGCGGGTATTTTCTACGAGCAGTACTTC.

The rearrangement joins TRBV7-2 to TRBJ2-1; D gene ambiguous. Germline values: CDR1 SGHTA, CDR2 FQGNSA. The CDR3 is 14 amino acids. V was cut by 1 base and J by 8 bases, with 12 bases left in between. CDR3 in amino acids: CASSLDGPLDEQFF. CDR3 in DNA: TGTGCCAGCAGCTTAGACGGGCCGCTGGATGAGCAGTTCTTC.

The chain has TRBV2 and TRBJ1-2; D remains unclear. Trimming removed 1 base at V and 4 bases at J, with 13 bases between. The CDR3 loop spans 15 amino acids. Germline CDR1 reads SNHLY; CDR2 reads FYNNEI. The CDR3 DNA reads as TGTGCCAGCAGTGAAGTTGTGAGGTCAATCTATGGCTACACCTTC. Its protein product is CASSEVVRSIYGYTF.

The chain recombines TRBV7-2 with TRBJ2-7; D gene unclear. This CDR3 spans 11 amino acids. The ends were cut back, 5 bases at V and 6 bases at J, with 8 bases in the middle. Germline assignment: CDR1 SGHTA and CDR2 FQGNSA. Here the CDR3 DNA reads TGTGCCAGCAGCCGCCAATTCGAGCAGTACTTC. It encodes CASSRQFEQYF. Filled out from reference TRBV7-2 and TRBJ2-7, the complete variable domain reads GAGVSQSPSNKVTEKGKDVELRCDPISGHTALYWYRQSLGQGLEFLIYFQGNSAPDKSGLPSDRFSAERTGGSVSTLTIQRTQQEDSAVYLCASSRQFEQYFGPGTRLTVT.

The V and J genes are TRBV6-5 and TRBJ1-2; unclear D gene. Germline values: CDR1 MNHEY, CDR2 SVGAGI. Deletions cut 10 bases from V and 3 bases from J, with 12 bases between. The CDR3 has 12 residues. The CDR3 protein is CATYGDHYGYTF. In DNA, the CDR3 is TGTGCCACCTACGGGGATCACTATGGCTACACCTTC.

The chain is built from TRBV9 and TRBJ1-3; no clear D. The CDR3 is made up of 12 amino acids. The germline V gene has CDR1 SGDLS and CDR2 YYNGEE. V was cut by 0 bases and J by 3 bases, with 1 base left in between. The CDR3 nucleotides are TGTGCCAGCAGCGTAGATGGAAACACCATATATTTT. Translation: CASSVDGNTIYF.

The rearrangement joins TRBV7-2 to TRBJ2-5; the match to TRBD2 covers 11 bases. Germline V gives CDR1 SGHTA, CDR2 FQGNSA. This CDR3 is built from 13 residues. Unmatched junction bases numbered 7, after V lost 3 bases and J lost 13 bases. Here the CDR3 DNA reads TGTGCCAGCAGCTTGGGACTAGCGGACCTTCTGTACTTC. Its translation is CASSLGLADLLYF.

V and J are TRBV10-1 and TRBJ2-2; a weak D match, TRBD2 (6 bases). There are 13 residues in the CDR3. Between the trimmed V and J ends, which lost 10 bases and 2 bases, there was a span of 11 bases. The V gene's germline CDR1 is WNHNN and CDR2 SYGVQD (reference sequence). Here the CDR3 DNA reads TGCGCCACCGGGGACTTCAACACCGGGGAGCTGTTTTTT. Its protein is CATGDFNTGELFF.

J is TRBJ2-7 and V is TRBV7-2; D might be TRBD1 (5 bases). Germline CDR1 is SGHTA and CDR2 is FQGNSA. Trimming shortened V by 4 bases and J by 4 bases, and 11 bases separated the two germline ends. This CDR3 spans 13 amino acids. The CDR3 nucleotides are TGTGCCAGCAGCTCCAGCACAGGTTACGAGCAGTACTTC. Protein: CASSSSTGYEQYF.

The gene calls are TRBV7-9 and TRBJ2-3; a possible D gene is TRBD2 (5 bases). CDR1 SEHNR and CDR2 FQNEAQ come from the germline V gene (reference sequence). Trimming stripped 5 bases from V and 0 bases from J, with 12 bases between. This CDR3 spans 15 amino acids. CDR3 nucleotides: TGTGCCAGCAGCCCAGCGGTACCTAGCACAGATACGCAGTATTTT. Translation: CASSPAVPSTDTQYF.

This chain uses TRBV4-3 with TRBJ1-6; TRBD1 matches at 12 bases. Germline CDR1 LGHNA, CDR2 YSLEER. The trim removed 4 bases at V and 11 bases at J, leaving 15 bases unmatched. The CDR3 spans 18 residues. CDR3: CASSPGQGAGSYTAPLHF. CDR3 nucleotide sequence: TGCGCCAGCAGCCCGGGACAGGGGGCTGGGTCCTATACAGCACCCCTCCACTTT.

The chain carries TRBV10-3 and TRBJ1-1, with D hard to call. Trimming shortened V by 6 bases and J by 0 bases, and 23 bases separated the two germline ends. The CDR3 loop spans 18 amino acids. Germline V gives CDR1 ENHRY, CDR2 SYGVKD. CDR3 in DNA: TGTGCCATCAGAAAAATGACGGCAAGGGCTATAATGAACACTGAAGCTTTCTTT. This encodes CAIRKMTARAIMNTEAFF.

This clone has more than one count but fewer than ten. J is TRBJ1-3 and V is TRBV5-1; 7 bases agree with TRBD1. V was pared by 0 bases and J by 10 bases, with 10 bases of the junction left unmatched. Per germline, CDR1 SGHRS and CDR2 YFSETQ. The CDR3 is made up of 15 amino acids. CDR3 in amino acids: CASSLGQPGQKTIYF. DNA for the CDR3: TGCGCCAGCAGCTTGGGCCAGCCGGGACAGAAGACCATATATTTT.

V and J are TRBV9 and TRBJ1-3, with 8 bases lining up with TRBD1. There are 17 residues in the CDR3. Germline V gene lookup returns CDR1 SGDLS and CDR2 YYNGEE. J was trimmed by 4 bases and V by 4 bases; bases with no gene match: 13. Written as DNA, the CDR3 is TGTGCCAGCAGCTCCCGGGCGAGACAGGGGATAGGAAACACCATATATTTT. This translates into CASSSRARQGIGNTIYF.

The J gene is TRBJ1-2, the V gene TRBV7-9; unclear D gene. The ends were cut back, 5 bases at V and 2 bases at J, with 18 bases in the middle. CDR3 length: 16 residues. The germline V gene encodes CDR1 SEHNR and CDR2 FQNEAQ (reference sequence). CDR3 sequence (DNA): TGTGCCAGCAGCCCGCGACCACACACCGTGAACTATGGCTACACCTTC. Amino acids: CASSPRPHTVNYGYTF.

The V and J genes are TRBV6-1 and TRBJ2-7; D is possibly TRBD1 or TRBD2 (6 bases each). Trimming stripped 2 bases from V and 4 bases from J, with 12 bases between. Germline V lookup: CDR1 MNHNS, CDR2 SASEGT. This CDR3 spans 14 amino acids. CDR3 loop: CASSEYRAGYEQYF. The CDR3 region has the DNA TGTGCCAGCAGTGAATACAGGGCGGGATACGAGCAGTACTTC.

This chain joins TRBV5-1 and TRBJ2-7; 10 bases agree with TRBD1. Unmatched junction bases numbered 8, after V lost 5 bases and J lost 3 bases. CDR1 is SGHRS, CDR2 YFSETQ, per germline. This CDR3 comprises 15 residues. The CDR3 DNA sequence: TGCGCCAGCAGATCGCGACAGGGGGCGCACTACGAGCAGTACTTC. Its protein product is CASRSRQGAHYEQYF.

This clone was seen more than once but under ten times. The chain carries TRBV28 and TRBJ2-7, with D possibly TRBD1 on 5 matching bases. The CDR3 runs to 15 residues. The germline CDR1 and CDR2 sequences are MDHEN and SYDVKM. V lost 6 bases and J lost 0, with 15 bases in between. CDR3 region: CASSPRGAGSYEQYF. The DNA of the CDR3 is TGTGCCAGCAGCCCCCGTGGGGCAGGCTCCTACGAGCAGTACTTC. The variable domain in full, completed from reference TRBV28 and TRBJ2-7, reads DVKVTQSSRYLVKRTGEKVFLECVQDMDHENMFWYRQDPGLGLRLIYFSYDVKMKEKGDIPEGYSVSREKKERFSLILESASTNQTSMYLCASSPRGAGSYEQYFGPGTRLTVT.

This clone has just one count. The chain uses TRBV6-6 and TRBJ1-5; D gene unclear. The CDR3 has 13 amino acids. Trimming shortened V by 7 bases and J by 3 bases, and 10 bases separated the two germline ends. Germline V gene lookup returns CDR1 MNHNY and CDR2 SVGAGI (reference sequence). The CDR3 coding sequence is TGTGCCAGCATGAGGGAGGCCAATCAGCCCCAGCATTTT. Translating gives CASMREANQPQHF.